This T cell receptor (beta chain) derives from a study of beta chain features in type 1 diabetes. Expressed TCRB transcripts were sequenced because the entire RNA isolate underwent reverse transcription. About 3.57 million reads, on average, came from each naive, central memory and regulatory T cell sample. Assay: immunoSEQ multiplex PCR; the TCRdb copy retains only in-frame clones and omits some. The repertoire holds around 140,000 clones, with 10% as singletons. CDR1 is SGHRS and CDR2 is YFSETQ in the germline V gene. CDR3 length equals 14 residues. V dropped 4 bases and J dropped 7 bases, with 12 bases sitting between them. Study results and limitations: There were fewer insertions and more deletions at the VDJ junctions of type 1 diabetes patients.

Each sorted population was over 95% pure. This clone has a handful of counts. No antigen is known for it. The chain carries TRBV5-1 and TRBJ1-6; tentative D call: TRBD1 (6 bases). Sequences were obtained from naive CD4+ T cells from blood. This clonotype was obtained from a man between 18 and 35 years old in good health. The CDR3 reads CASSPGTLNSPLHF. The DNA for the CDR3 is TGCGCCAGCAGCCCCGGGACACTGAATTCACCCCTCCACTTT.